The clone carrying this T cell receptor (beta chain) was observed a handful of times. Its specificity is unknown. CDR3 length: 15 residues. CDR1 and CDR2 (germline): SGHKS, YYEKEE (reference sequence). Trimming pared 0 bases from V and 0 bases from J, leaving 9 bases between. Expressed TCRB transcripts were sequenced because the isolated RNA had all been reverse transcribed beforehand. This table comes from immunoSEQ multiplex PCR, and its TCRdb copy is limited to in-frame clones, with some not included. The sample contains 160,000 or so clones, about 9% of which appear only once. This entry is derived from a study of beta chain features in type 1 diabetes. The study's findings and limits: Individuals with type 1 diabetes displayed fewer insertions and more deletions at VDJ junctions. In every one of the four CD4+ subsets, TCRB CDR3s were moderately but significantly shorter in Type 1 diabetes patients. Possibly, sequencing cDNA over-represented cells that had high TCR expression levels.

The TCR originated in a woman aged 30 to 39 with type 1 diabetes. Sequencing was performed on central memory CD4+ T cells from blood. The rearrangement uses TRBV5-5 and TRBJ1-2; tentatively, D is TRBD1 (5 bases). The CDR3 region has the DNA TGTGCCAGCAGCTTGGCGGGGGGAGCTAACTATGGCTACACCTTC. The encoded protein is CASSLAGGANYGYTF.